This entry lists 9 T cell receptor beta chains sequenced from one sample in a study of blood T cell repertoires in COVID-19. Here immunoSEQ multiplex PCR was the method, and the copy in TCRdb shows in-frame clones only, minus some. This table holds around 29,000 clones, 77% found once. Sequenced input: peripheral blood. The receptors shown here come from a woman between 70 and 85 years old with active or convalescent COVID-19.

The chain couples TRBV19 to TRBJ1-1, with TRBD1 identical over 10 bases. Germline CDR1 LNHDA, CDR2 SQIVND (reference sequence). The CDR3 extends over 19 amino acids. Germline trimming cut 0 bases from V and 1 base from J; bases unmatched to any gene: 11. The CDR3 region has the DNA TGTGCCAGTAGTATAGAACGACAGGGGGCGCTTGAGGGGAACACTGAAGCTTTCTTT. This sequence encodes CASSIERQGALEGNTEAFF. Filled out from reference TRBV19 and TRBJ1-1, the complete variable domain reads DGGITQSPKYLFRKEGQNVTLSCEQNLNHDAMYWYRQDPGQGLRLIYYSQIVNDFQKGDIAEGYSVSREKKESFPLTVTSAQKNPTAFYLCASSIERQGALEGNTEAFFGQGTRLTVV.

The chain's CDR3 is CASSQPTGGIVTEAFF. CDR3 nucleotide sequence: TGCGCCAGCAGTCAACCCACAGGGGGAATAGTCACTGAAGCTTTCTTT. This chain joins TRBV23-1 and TRBJ1-1, with 8 bases that match TRBD1. TRBV23-1 is placed among ORFs of uncertain function. Trimming cost V 2 bases and J 4 bases; bases outside gene matches: 9. The CDR3 is made up of 16 amino acids.

The chain carries TRBV2 and TRBJ1-4; D might be TRBD1 (5 bases). This CDR3 spans 13 amino acids. Trimming pared 6 bases from V and 5 bases from J, leaving 10 bases between. The germline gives CDR1 SNHLY, CDR2 FYNNEI. In nucleotides, the CDR3 is TGTGCCAGCAGCCGGGACTCCAATGAAAAACTGTTTTTT. Protein sequence: CASSRDSNEKLFF.

This clone was seen once. This chain joins TRBV3-1 (or the pseudogene TRBV3-2) and TRBJ1-2; possible D gene TRBD1, 6 bases. Per germline, CDR1 LGHDT and CDR2 YNNKEL (reference sequence). This CDR3 comprises 15 residues. V lost 5 bases, J lost 0 bases, and 13 bases lay in between. CDR3 amino acids: CASSLRGISNYGYTF. The CDR3 DNA sequence: TGTGCCAGCAGCTTAAGGGGGATATCTAACTATGGCTACACCTTC.

V and J are TRBV10-3 and TRBJ2-3; 12 positions agree with TRBD2. CDR3 length equals 17 residues. The V and J ends lost 3 bases and 3 bases, in that order; junction bases with no gene match: 7. Germline CDR1 reads ENHRY; CDR2 reads SYGVKD. In DNA, the CDR3 is TGTGCCATCAGTGAAACTCTAGCGGGAGGGCCGACAGATACGCAGTATTTT. Amino acid sequence: CAISETLAGGPTDTQYF.

The gene calls are TRBV2 and TRBJ2-2, with TRBD1 matching over 11 bases. Germline V gene sequence: CDR1 SNHLY, CDR2 FYNNEI. There are 16 residues in the CDR3. The V and J ends lost 6 bases and 5 bases, in that order; junction bases with no gene match: 8. The DNA for the CDR3 is TGTGCCAGCAGGCCACGGACAGGGGGCGAAACCGGGGAGCTGTTTTTT. It is translated as CASRPRTGGETGELFF.

The chain uses TRBV28 and TRBJ1-5; no definite D call. Germline loops: CDR1 MDHEN, CDR2 SYDVKM. The CDR3 is 9 amino acids. Between the trimmed V and J ends, which lost 8 bases and 9 bases, there was a span of 5 bases. Here the CDR3 reads CASGGPQHF. The CDR3 DNA reads as TGTGCCAGCGGAGGGCCCCAGCATTTT. The complete variable domain, with remaining parts taken from reference TRBV28 and TRBJ1-5, reads DVKVTQSSRYLVKRTGEKVFLECVQDMDHENMFWYRQDPGLGLRLIYFSYDVKMKEKGDIPEGYSVSREKKERFSLILESASTNQTSMYLCASGGPQHFGDGTRLSIL.

The rearrangement links TRBV3-1 (or the pseudogene TRBV3-2) to TRBJ1-1; TRBD1 might be the D (5 bases). V was cut by 4 bases and J by 3 bases, with 9 bases left in between. The CDR3 loop spans 13 amino acids. Germline lookup yields CDR1 LGHDT and CDR2 YNNKEL (reference sequence). CDR3 loop: CASSLDRDTEAFF. CDR3 nucleotides: TGTGCCAGCAGCCTTGACAGAGACACTGAAGCTTTCTTT.

This chain uses TRBV7-8 with TRBJ2-1; 10 bases align to TRBD2. In germline, CDR1 is SGHVS, CDR2 FQNEAQ. Germline trimming cut 5 bases from V and 8 bases from J; bases unmatched to any gene: 15. The CDR3 length is 17 residues. The CDR3 sequence is CASSLPRRSGGADEQFF. CDR3 coding DNA: TGTGCCAGCAGCCTACCGCGGAGGAGCGGGGGGGCGGATGAGCAGTTCTTC.